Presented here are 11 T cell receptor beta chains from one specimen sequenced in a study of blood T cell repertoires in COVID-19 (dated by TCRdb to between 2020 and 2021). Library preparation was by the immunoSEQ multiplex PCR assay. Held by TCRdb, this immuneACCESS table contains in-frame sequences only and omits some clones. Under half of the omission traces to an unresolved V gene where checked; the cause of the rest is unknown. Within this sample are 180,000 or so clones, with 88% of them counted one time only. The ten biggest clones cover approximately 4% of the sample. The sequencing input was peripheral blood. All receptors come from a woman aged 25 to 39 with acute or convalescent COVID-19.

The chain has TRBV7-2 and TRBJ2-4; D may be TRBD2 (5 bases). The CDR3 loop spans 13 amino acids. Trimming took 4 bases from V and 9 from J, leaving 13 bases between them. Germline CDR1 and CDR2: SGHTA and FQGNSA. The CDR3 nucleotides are TGTGCCAGCAGCTCGGTGGAGGCGACCATTCAGTACTTC. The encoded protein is CASSSVEATIQYF.

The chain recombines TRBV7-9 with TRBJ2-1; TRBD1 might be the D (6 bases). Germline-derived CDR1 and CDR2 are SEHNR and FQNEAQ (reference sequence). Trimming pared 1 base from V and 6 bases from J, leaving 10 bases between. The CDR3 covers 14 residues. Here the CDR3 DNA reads TGTGCCAGCAGCTTAGACAGGGCTGGCAATGAGCAGTTCTTC. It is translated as CASSLDRAGNEQFF.

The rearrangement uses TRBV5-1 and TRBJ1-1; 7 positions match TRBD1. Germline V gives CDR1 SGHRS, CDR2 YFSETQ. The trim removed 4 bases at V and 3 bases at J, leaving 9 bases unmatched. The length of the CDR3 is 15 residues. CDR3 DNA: TGCGCCAGCAGCATTTACCCGGGACAGTACACTGAAGCTTTCTTT. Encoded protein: CASSIYPGQYTEAFF.

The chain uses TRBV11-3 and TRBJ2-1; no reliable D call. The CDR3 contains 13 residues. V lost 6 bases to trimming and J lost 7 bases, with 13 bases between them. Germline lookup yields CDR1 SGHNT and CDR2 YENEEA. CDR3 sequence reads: CASSQARLNEQFF. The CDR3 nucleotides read TGTGCCAGCAGTCAAGCCCGGTTGAATGAGCAGTTCTTC. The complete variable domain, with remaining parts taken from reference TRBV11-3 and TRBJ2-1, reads EAGVVQSPRYKIIEKKQPVAFWCNPISGHNTLYWYLQNLGQGPELLIRYENEEAVDDSQLPKDRFSAERLKGVDSTLKIQPAELGDSAVYLCASSQARLNEQFFGPGTRLTVL.

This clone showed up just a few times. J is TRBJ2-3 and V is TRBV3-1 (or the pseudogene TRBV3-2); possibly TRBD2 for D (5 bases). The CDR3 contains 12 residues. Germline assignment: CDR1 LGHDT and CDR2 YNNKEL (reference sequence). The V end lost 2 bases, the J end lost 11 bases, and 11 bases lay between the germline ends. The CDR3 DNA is TGTGCCAGCAGCCAACCGGGGAGAGGGCAGTATTTT. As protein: CASSQPGRGQYF.

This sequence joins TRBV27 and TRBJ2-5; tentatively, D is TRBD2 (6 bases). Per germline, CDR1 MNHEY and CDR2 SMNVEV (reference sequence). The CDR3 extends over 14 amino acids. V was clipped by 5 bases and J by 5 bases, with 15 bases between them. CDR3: CASSPQQTRETQYF. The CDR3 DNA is TGTGCCAGCAGTCCTCAACAGACTAGGGAGACCCAGTACTTC.

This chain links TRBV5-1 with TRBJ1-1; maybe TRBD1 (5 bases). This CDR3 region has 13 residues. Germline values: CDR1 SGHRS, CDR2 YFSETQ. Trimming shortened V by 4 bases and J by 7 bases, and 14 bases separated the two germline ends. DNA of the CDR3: TGCGCCAGCAGCCCGAGCCGGGACTTTGAAGCTTTCTTT. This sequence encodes CASSPSRDFEAFF.

The CDR3 here is CASSLGHLNTEAFF. The CDR3 DNA reads TGCGCCAGCAGCTTGGGACACCTTAACACTGAAGCTTTCTTT. V is TRBV5-1 and J is TRBJ1-1; D is undetermined. CDR1 SGHRS and CDR2 YFSETQ come from the germline V gene. With 0 bases removed from V and 2 bases from J, the gap between germline ends came to 8 bases. The CDR3 has 14 residues.

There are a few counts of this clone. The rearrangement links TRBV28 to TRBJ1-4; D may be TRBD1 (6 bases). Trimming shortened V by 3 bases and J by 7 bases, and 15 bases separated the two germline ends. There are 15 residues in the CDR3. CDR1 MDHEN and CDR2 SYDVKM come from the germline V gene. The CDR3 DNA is TGTGCCAGCAGTTTCCAGCCCCTCAGGGGTGAAAAACTGTTTTTT. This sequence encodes CASSFQPLRGEKLFF.

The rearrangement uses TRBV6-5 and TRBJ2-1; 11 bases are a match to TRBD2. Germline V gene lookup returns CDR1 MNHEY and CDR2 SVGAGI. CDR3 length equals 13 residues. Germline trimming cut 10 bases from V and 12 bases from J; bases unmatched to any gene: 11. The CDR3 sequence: CATGTSGNWGQFF. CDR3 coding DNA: TGTGCCACCGGGACTAGCGGCAACTGGGGGCAGTTCTTC.

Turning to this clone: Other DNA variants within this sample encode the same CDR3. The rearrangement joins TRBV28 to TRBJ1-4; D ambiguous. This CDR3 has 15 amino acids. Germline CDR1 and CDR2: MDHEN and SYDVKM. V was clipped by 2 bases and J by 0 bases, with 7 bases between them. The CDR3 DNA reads TGTGCCAGCAGTTTAGGCGGGGCAACTAATGAAAAACTGTTTTTT. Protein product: CASSLGGATNEKLFF. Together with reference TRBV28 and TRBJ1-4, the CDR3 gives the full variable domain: DVKVTQSSRYLVKRTGEKVFLECVQDMDHENMFWYRQDPGLGLRLIYFSYDVKMKEKGDIPEGYSVSREKKERFSLILESASTNQTSMYLCASSLGGATNEKLFFGSGTQLSVL.